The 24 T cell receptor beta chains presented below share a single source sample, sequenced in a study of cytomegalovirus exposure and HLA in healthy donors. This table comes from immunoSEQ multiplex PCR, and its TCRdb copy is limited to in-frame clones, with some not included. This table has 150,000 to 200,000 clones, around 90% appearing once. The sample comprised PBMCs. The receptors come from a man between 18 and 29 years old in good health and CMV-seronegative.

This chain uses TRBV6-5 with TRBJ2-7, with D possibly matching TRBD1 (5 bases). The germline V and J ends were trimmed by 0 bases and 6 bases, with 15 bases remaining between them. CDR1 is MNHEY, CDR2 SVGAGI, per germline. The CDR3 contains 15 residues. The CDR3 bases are TGTGCCAGCAGTTACTCCCAGGGTTTGGGCCTCGAGCAGTACTTC. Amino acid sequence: CASSYSQGLGLEQYF.

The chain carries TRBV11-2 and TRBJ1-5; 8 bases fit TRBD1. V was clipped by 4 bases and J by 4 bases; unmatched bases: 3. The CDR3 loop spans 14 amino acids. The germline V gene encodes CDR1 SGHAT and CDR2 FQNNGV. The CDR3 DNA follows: TGTGCCAGCAGCTCAAGACAGGGGAATCAGCCCCAGCATTTT. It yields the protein CASSSRQGNQPQHF.

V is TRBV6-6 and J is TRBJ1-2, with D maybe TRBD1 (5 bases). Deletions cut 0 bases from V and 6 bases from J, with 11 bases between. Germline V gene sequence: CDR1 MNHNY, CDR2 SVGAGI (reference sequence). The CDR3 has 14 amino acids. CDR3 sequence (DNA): TGTGCCAGCAGTTACTCGAATGGGGGGAATGGCTACACCTTC. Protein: CASSYSNGGNGYTF.

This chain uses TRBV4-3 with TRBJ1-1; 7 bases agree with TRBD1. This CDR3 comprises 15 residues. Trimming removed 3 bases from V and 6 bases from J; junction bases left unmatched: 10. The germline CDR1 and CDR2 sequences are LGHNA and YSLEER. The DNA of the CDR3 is TGCGCCAGCAGCCAGGCGGCACAGGGGATCGCTGAAGCTTTCTTT. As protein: CASSQAAQGIAEAFF.

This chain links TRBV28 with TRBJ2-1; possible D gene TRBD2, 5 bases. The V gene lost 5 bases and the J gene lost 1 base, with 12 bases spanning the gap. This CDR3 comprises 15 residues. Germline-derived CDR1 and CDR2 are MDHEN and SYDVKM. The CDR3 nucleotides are TGTGCCAGCAGTCTCCCGGGGAAGTCCTACAATGAGCAGTTCTTC. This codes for CASSLPGKSYNEQFF.

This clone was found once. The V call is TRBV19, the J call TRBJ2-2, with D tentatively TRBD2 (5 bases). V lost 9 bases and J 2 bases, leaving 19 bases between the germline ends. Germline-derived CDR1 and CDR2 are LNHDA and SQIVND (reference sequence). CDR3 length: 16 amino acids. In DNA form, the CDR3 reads TGTGCCAGCAAACCTGATGCGGGCGCCAACACCGGGGAGCTGTTTTTT. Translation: CASKPDAGANTGELFF.

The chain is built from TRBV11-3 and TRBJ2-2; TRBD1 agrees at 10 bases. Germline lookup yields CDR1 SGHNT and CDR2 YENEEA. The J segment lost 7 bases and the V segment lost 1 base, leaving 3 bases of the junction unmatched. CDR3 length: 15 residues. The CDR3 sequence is CASSLGQGAIGELFF. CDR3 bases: TGTGCCAGCAGCTTAGGACAGGGGGCGATCGGGGAGCTGTTTTTT.

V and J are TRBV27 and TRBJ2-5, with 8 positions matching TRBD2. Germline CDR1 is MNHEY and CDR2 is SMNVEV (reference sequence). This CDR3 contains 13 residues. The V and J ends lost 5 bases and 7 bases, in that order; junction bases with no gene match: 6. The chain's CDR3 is CASSGRLAGTQYF. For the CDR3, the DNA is TGTGCCAGCAGTGGTAGGCTAGCGGGGACCCAGTACTTC.

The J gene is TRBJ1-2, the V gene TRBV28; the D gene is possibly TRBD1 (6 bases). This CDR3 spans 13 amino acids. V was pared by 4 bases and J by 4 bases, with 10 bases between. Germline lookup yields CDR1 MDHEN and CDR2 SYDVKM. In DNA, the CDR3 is TGTGCCAGCAGTTCGTGGACAGTCTATGGCTACACCTTC. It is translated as CASSSWTVYGYTF.

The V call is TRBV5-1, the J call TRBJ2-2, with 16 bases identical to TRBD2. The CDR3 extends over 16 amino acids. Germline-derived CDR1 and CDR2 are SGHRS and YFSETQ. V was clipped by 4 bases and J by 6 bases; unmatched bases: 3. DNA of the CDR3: TGCGCCAGCAGCACGGGACTAGCGGGAGGGGCCGGGGAGCTGTTTTTT. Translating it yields CASSTGLAGGAGELFF. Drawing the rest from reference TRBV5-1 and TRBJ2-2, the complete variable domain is KAGVTQTPRYLIKTRGQQVTLSCSPISGHRSVSWYQQTPGQGLQFLFEYFSETQRNKGNFPGRFSGRQFSNSRSEMNVSTLELGDSALYLCASSTGLAGGAGELFFGEGSRLTVL.

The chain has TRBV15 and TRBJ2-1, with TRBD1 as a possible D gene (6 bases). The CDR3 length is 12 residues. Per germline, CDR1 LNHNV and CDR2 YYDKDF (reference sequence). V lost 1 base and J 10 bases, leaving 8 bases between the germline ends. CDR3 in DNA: TGTGCCACCAGCAGAGCCACAGGGGAGCAGTTCTTC. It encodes CATSRATGEQFF.

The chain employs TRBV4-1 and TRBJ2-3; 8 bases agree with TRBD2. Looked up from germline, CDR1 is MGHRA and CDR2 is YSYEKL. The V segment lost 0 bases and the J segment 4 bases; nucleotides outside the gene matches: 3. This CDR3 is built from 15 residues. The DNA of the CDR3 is TGCGCCAGCAGCCAAGAGGCGGGAGGCTCAGATACGCAGTATTTT. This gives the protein CASSQEAGGSDTQYF.

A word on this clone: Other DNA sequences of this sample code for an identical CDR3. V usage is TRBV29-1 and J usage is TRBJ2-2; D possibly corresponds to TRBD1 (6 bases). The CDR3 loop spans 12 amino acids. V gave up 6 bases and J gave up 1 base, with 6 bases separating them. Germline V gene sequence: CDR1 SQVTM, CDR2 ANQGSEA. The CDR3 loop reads CSVGQNTGELFF. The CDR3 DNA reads TGCAGCGTGGGACAGAACACCGGGGAGCTGTTTTTT.

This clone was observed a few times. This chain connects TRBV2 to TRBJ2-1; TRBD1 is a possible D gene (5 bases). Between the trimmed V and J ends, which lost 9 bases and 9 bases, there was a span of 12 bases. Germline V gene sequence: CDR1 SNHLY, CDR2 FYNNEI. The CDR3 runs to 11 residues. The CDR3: CASRLGAEQFF. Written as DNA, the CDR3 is TGTGCCAGTCGTCTAGGGGCTGAGCAGTTCTTC.

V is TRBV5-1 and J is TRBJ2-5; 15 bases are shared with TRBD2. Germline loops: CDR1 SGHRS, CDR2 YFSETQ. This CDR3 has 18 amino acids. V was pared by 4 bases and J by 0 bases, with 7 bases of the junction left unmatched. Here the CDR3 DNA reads TGCGCCAGCAGCGTCGGGACTAGCGGGAGGAACTACCAAGAGACCCAGTACTTC. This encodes CASSVGTSGRNYQETQYF.

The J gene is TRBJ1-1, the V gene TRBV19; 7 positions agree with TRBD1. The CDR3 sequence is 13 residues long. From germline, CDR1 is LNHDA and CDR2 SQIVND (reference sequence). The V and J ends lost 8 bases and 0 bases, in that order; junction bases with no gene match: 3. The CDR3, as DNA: TGTGCCAGTGGGGACAGCTTGAACACTGAAGCTTTCTTT. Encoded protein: CASGDSLNTEAFF.

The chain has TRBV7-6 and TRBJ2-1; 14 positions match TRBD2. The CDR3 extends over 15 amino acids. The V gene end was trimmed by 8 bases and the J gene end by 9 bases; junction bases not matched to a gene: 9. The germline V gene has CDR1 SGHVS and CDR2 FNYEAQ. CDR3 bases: TGTGCCAGCCAAGGGACTAGCGGGAGAGCGATTGAGCAGTTCTTC. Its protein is CASQGTSGRAIEQFF.

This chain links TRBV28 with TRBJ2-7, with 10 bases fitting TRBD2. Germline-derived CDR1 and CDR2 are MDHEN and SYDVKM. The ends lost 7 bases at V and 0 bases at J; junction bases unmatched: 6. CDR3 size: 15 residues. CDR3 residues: CASTRLAGNSYEQYF. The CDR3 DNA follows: TGTGCCAGCACCAGACTAGCGGGCAACTCCTACGAGCAGTACTTC. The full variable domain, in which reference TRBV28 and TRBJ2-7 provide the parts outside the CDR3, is DVKVTQSSRYLVKRTGEKVFLECVQDMDHENMFWYRQDPGLGLRLIYFSYDVKMKEKGDIPEGYSVSREKKERFSLILESASTNQTSMYLCASTRLAGNSYEQYFGPGTRLTVT.

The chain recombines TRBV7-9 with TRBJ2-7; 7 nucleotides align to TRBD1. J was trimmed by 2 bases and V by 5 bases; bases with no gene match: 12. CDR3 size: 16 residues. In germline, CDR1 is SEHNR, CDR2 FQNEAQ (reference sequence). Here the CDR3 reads CASSNSRGILTYEQYF. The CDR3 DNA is TGTGCCAGCAGCAATTCCAGGGGGATCCTTACCTACGAGCAGTACTTC.

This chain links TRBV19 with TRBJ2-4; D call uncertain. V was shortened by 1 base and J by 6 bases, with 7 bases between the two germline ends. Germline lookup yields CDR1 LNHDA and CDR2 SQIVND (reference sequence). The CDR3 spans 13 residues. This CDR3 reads CASSIAGLNIQYF. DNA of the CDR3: TGTGCCAGTAGTATAGCAGGCCTAAACATTCAGTACTTC.

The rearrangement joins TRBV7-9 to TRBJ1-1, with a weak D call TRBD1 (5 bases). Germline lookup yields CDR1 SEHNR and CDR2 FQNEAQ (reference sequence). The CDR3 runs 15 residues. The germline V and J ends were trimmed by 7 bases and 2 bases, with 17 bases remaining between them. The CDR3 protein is CASNFSRQLNTEAFF. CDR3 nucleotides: TGTGCCAGCAACTTTTCGCGACAGTTAAACACTGAAGCTTTCTTT.

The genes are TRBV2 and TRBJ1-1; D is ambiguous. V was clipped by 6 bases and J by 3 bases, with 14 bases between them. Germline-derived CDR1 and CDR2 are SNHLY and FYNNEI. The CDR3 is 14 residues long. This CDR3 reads CASRGLLEDTEAFF. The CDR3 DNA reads TGTGCCAGCAGGGGCCTCCTGGAGGACACTGAAGCTTTCTTT.

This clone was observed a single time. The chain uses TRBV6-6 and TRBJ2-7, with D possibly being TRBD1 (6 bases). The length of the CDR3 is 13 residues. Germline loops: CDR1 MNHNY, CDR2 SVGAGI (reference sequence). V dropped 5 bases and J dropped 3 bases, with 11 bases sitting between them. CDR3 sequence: CASSTTTGYEQYF. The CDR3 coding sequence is TGTGCCAGCAGTACCACGACAGGCTACGAGCAGTACTTC.

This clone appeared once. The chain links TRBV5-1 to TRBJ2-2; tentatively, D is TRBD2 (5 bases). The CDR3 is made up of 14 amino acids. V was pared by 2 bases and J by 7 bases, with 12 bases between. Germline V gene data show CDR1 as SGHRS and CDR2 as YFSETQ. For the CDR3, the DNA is TGCGCCAGCAGCTTCGGTCTAGAGGGCGGGGAGCTGTTTTTT. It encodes CASSFGLEGGELFF.